This T cell receptor beta chain originates from a study of T cell responses to AZD1222 COVID-19 vaccine. The ends lost 0 bases at V and 8 bases at J; junction bases unmatched: 3. The length of the CDR3 is 15 residues. From germline, CDR1 is SGHRS and CDR2 YFSETQ. This table comes from immunoSEQ multiplex PCR, and its TCRdb copy is limited to in-frame clones, with some not included. The sample has some 120,000 clones, just under 90% seen once. The input for sequencing was peripheral blood, taken on day 0 of AZD1222 vaccination. The sequence was obtained from an adult in good health. This chain connects TRBV5-1 to TRBJ2-2; 11 bases match TRBD2. In DNA form, the CDR3 reads TGCGCCAGCAGCTTGGAGGGACTAGCGGTTGGGGAGCTGTTTTTT. Its translation is CASSLEGLAVGELFF.